What follows are 15 T cell receptor beta chains derived from one specimen sequenced in a study of breast tumors, draining lymph nodes, adjacent tissues. One entry per CDR3 protein results from TCRdb running MiXCR on the multiplex PCR reads. Of about 110,000 distinct CDR3 sequences in the sample, about 31% were seen once. Breast cancer patients provided tissue from their axillary draining lymph nodes. What was sequenced was axillary lymph node tissue. Source of these receptors: a female donor with breast cancer. Some clones in this sample may be carry-over from other donors' samples.

This clonotype has a count of ten or more. The chain couples TRBV4-3 to TRBJ2-7; the match to TRBD1 covers 7 bases. J lost 2 bases, V lost 3 bases, and 4 bases had no gene match. The germline V gene has CDR1 LGHNA and CDR2 YSLEER. CDR3 length equals 14 residues. The CDR3 coding sequence is TGCGCCAGCAGCCACCTGACAGGGCCCTACGAGCAGTACTTC. Translating it yields CASSHLTGPYEQYF.

This clonotype has a count of ten or more. This chain joins TRBV7-3 and TRBJ2-1; D call uncertain. The CDR3 consists of 13 residues. The V end lost 3 bases, the J end lost 4 bases, and 7 bases lay between the germline ends. In germline, CDR1 is SGHTA, CDR2 FQGTGA. The CDR3 sequence: CASSLTVYNEQFF. Here the CDR3 DNA reads TGTGCCAGCAGCTTGACGGTATACAATGAGCAGTTCTTC.

About this clonotype itself: This may arise from a read error, as a much more abundant clone is one base away. Here the CDR3 omits its conserved ending phenylalanine or tryptophan, so a read error is the likely source. The rearrangement links TRBV12-3 or TRBV12-4 to TRBJ2-7; D not certain. The CDR3 loop spans 13 amino acids. The germline V and J ends were trimmed by 3 bases and 0 bases, with 6 bases remaining between them. The CDR3 sequence is CASSFGFSYEQYL. The CDR3 DNA reads as TGTGCCAGCAGTTTCGGGTTCTCCTACGAGCAGTACCTC.

This clonotype was observed at least ten times. The rearrangement links TRBV5-1 to TRBJ2-3; 7 positions match TRBD1. V was pared by 4 bases and J by 1 base, with 12 bases of the junction left unmatched. Germline CDR1 SGHRS, CDR2 YFSETQ. The CDR3 sequence is 17 residues long. The CDR3 spells CASSIGQALTRTDTQYF. For the CDR3, the DNA is TGCGCCAGCAGCATCGGACAGGCTCTAACCCGCACAGATACGCAGTATTTT. The full variable domain, rest sourced from reference TRBV5-1 and TRBJ2-3, is KAGVTQTPRYLIKTRGQQVTLSCSPISGHRSVSWYQQTPGQGLQFLFEYFSETQRNKGNFPGRFSGRQFSNSRSEMNVSTLELGDSALYLCASSIGQALTRTDTQYFGPGTRLTVL.

This clonotype was detected many times. This sequence joins TRBV7-2 and TRBJ2-7, with D perhaps TRBD1 or TRBD2 (6 bases each). The CDR3 length is 15 residues. Germline V gives CDR1 SGHTA, CDR2 FQGNSA. V was trimmed by 5 bases and J by 3 bases, leaving 17 bases between them. The CDR3 DNA reads TGTGCCAGCAGCAAATCCGGGGGCCTTGGCTACGAGCAGTACTTC. The encoded protein is CASSKSGGLGYEQYF.

As regards this clonotype: This sequence may be a read error, since a much larger clone differs from it by one base. The genes are TRBV5-1 and TRBJ1-2; D may be TRBD1 (6 bases). Germline V lookup: CDR1 SGHRS, CDR2 YFSETQ. The CDR3 is made up of 12 amino acids. CDR3 amino acids: CASSLGRGGYAF. The CDR3 coding sequence is TGCGCCAGCAGCTTAGGCCGTGGGGGCTACGCCTTC.

The V call is TRBV3-2, the J call TRBJ1-1; no check of the table's D call, TRBD1, against the DNA was made. TRBV3-2 counts as a pseudogene. This CDR3 has 15 residues. CDR3 in DNA: TGTGCCAGCAGCCCCTGCACGGGCAGTAAGACTGAAGCTTTCTTT. Protein sequence: CASSPCTGSKTEAFF.

This clonotype has a count of ten or more. The chain carries TRBV5-1 and TRBJ2-7; the match to TRBD1 covers 10 bases. Germline CDR1 is SGHRS and CDR2 is YFSETQ. V dropped 4 bases and J dropped 6; count of bases not matched to a gene: 10. CDR3 length equals 15 residues. The CDR3 sequence: CASSLGTGAFAEQYF. CDR3 nucleotide sequence: TGCGCCAGCAGCCTCGGGACAGGGGCCTTTGCCGAGCAGTACTTC.

In this sample, this clonotype turned up many times. At one end, the junction sequence differs from germline, possibly due to a read error. This chain uses TRBV7-8 with TRBJ2-1, with 8 nucleotides matching TRBD2. In germline, CDR1 is SGHVS, CDR2 FQNEAQ. The CDR3 length is 18 residues. The CDR3 loop reads CGSSLKGLRGDSHNEQFF. The CDR3 nucleotides read TGTGGCAGCAGCCTCAAGGGTTTGCGGGGGGACTCCCACAATGAGCAGTTCTTC.

The genes are TRBV6-7 and TRBJ2-7, with D perhaps matching TRBD2 (5 bases). TRBV6-7 is given ORF status, its function remaining uncertain. Trimming took 6 bases from V and 5 from J, leaving 14 bases between them. The CDR3 has 13 amino acids. The chain's CDR3 is CASSRGVNNEQYF. The CDR3 DNA reads TGTGCCAGCAGCCGGGGAGTAAACAACGAGCAGTACTTC.

This clonotype was detected ten times or more. This sequence joins TRBV19 and TRBJ2-1, with TRBD2 matching 7 bases. Trimming removed 7 bases from V and 5 bases from J; junction bases left unmatched: 17. The CDR3 totals 17 residues. The germline gives CDR1 LNHDA, CDR2 SQIVND (reference sequence). CDR3 sequence: CASILWGRAVYDNEQFF. Written as DNA, the CDR3 is TGTGCCAGTATATTATGGGGGAGGGCCGTTTATGACAATGAGCAGTTCTTC.

A single count supports this clonotype. The chain is built from TRBV25-1 and TRBJ1-6; D is uncertain. Trimming stripped 8 bases from V and 7 bases from J, with 15 bases between. CDR1 is MGHDK and CDR2 is SYGVNS in the germline V gene. The CDR3 spans 14 residues. The CDR3 DNA is TGTGCCAGCCCCACTCCGGACGGGAATTCACCCCTCCACTTT. Encoded protein: CASPTPDGNSPLHF.

The rearrangement joins TRBV6-5 to TRBJ1-1, with D hard to call. From germline, CDR1 is MNHEY and CDR2 SVGAGI. This CDR3 has 12 residues. The V gene lost 7 bases and the J gene lost 5 bases, with 11 bases spanning the gap. The CDR3 sequence: CASIKGRTEAFF. For the CDR3, the DNA is TGTGCCAGCATAAAGGGCAGGACTGAAGCTTTCTTT.

In this sample, this clonotype turned up many times. A read error may be the cause here, since a much bigger clone is one base away. The V and J genes are TRBV20-1 and TRBJ1-2; the D gene is possibly TRBD1 (5 bases). Germline V gene sequence: CDR1 DFQATT, CDR2 SNEGSKA (reference sequence). The CDR3 is made up of 12 amino acids. This chain's CDR3 is CSARPRADGSTF. Written as DNA, the CDR3 is TGCAGTGCTAGGCCCAGGGCCGACGGCTCCACCTTC.

At least ten counts were recorded for this clonotype. This chain links TRBV29-1 with TRBJ2-7; the D gene could be TRBD1 or TRBD2 (5 bases each). Germline CDR1 reads SQVTM; CDR2 reads ANQGSEA. Deletions cut 7 bases from V and 5 bases from J, with 18 bases between. The CDR3 is 13 residues long. Written as DNA, the CDR3 is TGCAGCGCCCGGGGACGAGATGATCACGAGCAGTACTTC. It translates to CSARGRDDHEQYF.